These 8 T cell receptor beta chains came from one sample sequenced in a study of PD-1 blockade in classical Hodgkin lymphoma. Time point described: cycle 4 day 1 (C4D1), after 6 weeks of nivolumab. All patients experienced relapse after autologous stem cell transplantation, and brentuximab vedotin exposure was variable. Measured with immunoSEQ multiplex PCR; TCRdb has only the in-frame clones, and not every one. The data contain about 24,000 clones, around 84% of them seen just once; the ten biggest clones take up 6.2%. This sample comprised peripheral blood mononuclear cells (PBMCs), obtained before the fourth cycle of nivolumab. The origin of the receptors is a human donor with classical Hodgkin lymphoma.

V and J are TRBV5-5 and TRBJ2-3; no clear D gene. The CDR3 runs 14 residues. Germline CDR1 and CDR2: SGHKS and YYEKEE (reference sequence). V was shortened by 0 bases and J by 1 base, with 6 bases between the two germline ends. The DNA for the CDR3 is TGTGCCAGCAGCTTGGATTGGGGCACAGATACGCAGTATTTT. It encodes CASSLDWGTDTQYF.

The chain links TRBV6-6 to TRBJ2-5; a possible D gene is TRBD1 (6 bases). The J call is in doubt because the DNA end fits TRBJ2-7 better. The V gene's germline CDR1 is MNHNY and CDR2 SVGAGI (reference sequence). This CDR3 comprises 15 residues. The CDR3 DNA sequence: TGTGCCAGCAGTTACTCGGGGACAAACTCCTACGAGCAGTACTTC. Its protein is CASSYSGTNSYEQYF.

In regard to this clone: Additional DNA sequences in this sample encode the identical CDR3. The CDR3 loop reads CASSYSGSGSYEQYF. The CDR3 region has the DNA TGTGCCAGCAGTTACTCGGGTTCAGGTTCCTACGAGCAGTACTTC. The chain links TRBV6-5 to TRBJ2-7; no clear D. In germline, CDR1 is MNHEY, CDR2 SVGAGI. The CDR3 length is 15 residues. V gave up 0 bases and J gave up 1 base, with 10 bases separating them.

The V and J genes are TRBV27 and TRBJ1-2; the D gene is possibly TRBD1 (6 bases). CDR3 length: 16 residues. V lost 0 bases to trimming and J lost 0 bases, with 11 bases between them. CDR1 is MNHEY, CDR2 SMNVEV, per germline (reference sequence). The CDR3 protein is CASSLSPGHSNYGYTF. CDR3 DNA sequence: TGTGCCAGCAGTTTATCCCCGGGACATTCTAACTATGGCTACACCTTC.

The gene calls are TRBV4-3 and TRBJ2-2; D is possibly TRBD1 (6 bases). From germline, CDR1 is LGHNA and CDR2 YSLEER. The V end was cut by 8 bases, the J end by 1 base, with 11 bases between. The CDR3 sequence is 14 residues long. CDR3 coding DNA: TGCGCCAGCGGGGGCTGGGTGAACACCGGGGAGCTGTTTTTT. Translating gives CASGGWVNTGELFF.

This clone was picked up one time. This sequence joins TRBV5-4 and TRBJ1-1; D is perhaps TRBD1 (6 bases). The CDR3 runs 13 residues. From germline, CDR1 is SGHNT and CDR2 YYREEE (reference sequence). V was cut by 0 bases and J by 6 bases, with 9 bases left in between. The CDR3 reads CASSLEGGAEAFF. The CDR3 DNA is TGTGCCAGCAGCTTGGAGGGGGGGGCTGAAGCTTTCTTT.

CDR3 sequence (DNA): TGCGCCAGCAGCCAAGTTGAACAGGGGTTCTATGGCTACACCTTC. Its translation: CASSQVEQGFYGYTF. The V gene is TRBV4-1, the J gene TRBJ1-2; TRBD1 matches 7 bases. V trimming: 1 base; J trimming: 4 bases; junction bases outside the gene matches: 6. The CDR3 covers 15 residues. In germline, CDR1 is MGHRA, CDR2 YSYEKL.

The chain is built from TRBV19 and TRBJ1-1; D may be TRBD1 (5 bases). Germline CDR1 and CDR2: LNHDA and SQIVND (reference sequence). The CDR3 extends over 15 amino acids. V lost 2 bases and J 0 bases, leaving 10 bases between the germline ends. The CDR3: CASSITQGVNTEAFF. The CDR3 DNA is TGTGCCAGTAGTATAACGCAGGGAGTGAACACTGAAGCTTTCTTT. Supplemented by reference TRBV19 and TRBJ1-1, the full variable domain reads DGGITQSPKYLFRKEGQNVTLSCEQNLNHDAMYWYRQDPGQGLRLIYYSQIVNDFQKGDIAEGYSVSREKKESFPLTVTSAQKNPTAFYLCASSITQGVNTEAFFGQGTRLTVV.